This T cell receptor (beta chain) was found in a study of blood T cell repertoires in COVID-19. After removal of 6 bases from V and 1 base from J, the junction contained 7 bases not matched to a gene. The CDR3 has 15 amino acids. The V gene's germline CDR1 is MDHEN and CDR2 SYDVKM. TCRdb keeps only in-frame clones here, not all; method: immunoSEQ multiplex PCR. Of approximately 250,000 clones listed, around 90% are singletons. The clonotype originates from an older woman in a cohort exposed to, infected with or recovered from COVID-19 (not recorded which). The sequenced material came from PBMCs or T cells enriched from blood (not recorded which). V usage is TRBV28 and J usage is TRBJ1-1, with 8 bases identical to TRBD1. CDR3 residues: CASRTGGGGNTEAFF. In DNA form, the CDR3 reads TGTGCCAGCAGAACAGGGGGAGGGGGGAACACTGAAGCTTTCTTT.